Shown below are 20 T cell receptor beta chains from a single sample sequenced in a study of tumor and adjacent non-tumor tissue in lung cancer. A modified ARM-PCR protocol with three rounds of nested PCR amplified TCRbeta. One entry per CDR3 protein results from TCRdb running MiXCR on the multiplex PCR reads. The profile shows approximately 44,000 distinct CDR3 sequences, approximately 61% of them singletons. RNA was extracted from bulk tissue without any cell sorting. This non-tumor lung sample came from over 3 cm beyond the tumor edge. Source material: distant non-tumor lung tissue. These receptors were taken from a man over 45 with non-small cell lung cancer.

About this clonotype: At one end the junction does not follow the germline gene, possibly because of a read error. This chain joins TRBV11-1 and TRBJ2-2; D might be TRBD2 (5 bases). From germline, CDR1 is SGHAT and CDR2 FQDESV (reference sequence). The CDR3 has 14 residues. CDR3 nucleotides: TGTGTCAGCAGTTTTCGGGGTTGGCCCGGGGAACTGTTTTTT. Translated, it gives CVSSFRGWPGELFF.

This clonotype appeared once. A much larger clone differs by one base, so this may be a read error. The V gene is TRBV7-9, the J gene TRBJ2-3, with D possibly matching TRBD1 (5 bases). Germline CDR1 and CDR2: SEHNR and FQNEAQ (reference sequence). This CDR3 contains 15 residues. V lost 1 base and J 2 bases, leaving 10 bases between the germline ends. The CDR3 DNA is TGTGCCAGCAGCTTAGGACAGAGTACCACAGATACGCAGTATTTT. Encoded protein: CASSLGQSTTDTQYF.

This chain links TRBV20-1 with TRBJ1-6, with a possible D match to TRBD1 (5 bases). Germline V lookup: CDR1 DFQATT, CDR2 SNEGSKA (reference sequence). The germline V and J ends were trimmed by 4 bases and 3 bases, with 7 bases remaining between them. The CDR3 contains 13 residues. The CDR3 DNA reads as TGCAGTGCTAAGGGGCTCTATAATTCACCCCTCCACTTT. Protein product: CSAKGLYNSPLHF.

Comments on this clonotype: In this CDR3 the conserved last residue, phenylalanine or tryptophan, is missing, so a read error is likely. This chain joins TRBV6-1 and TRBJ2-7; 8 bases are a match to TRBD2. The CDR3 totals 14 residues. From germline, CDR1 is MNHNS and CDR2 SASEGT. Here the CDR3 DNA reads TGTGCCAGCAGTACTAGCGGAACTTCCTATGAGCAGTACTCC. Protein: CASSTSGTSYEQYS.

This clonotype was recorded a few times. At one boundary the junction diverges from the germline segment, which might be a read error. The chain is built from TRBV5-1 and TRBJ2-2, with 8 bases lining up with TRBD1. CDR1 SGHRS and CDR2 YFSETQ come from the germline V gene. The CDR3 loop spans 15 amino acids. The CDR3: CANSFQGARDGELFF. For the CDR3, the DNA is TGCGCCAACAGCTTCCAGGGGGCGCGAGACGGGGAGCTGTTTTTT.

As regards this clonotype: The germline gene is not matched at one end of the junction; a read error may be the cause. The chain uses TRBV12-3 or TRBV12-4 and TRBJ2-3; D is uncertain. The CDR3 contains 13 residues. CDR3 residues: CAGSFNRTDTQYF. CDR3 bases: TGTGCCGGCAGTTTCAACCGGACAGATACGCAGTATTTT.

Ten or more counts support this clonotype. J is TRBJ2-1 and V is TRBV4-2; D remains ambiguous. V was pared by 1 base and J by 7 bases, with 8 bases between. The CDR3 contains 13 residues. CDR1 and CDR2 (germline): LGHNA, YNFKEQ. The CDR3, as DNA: TGTGCCAGCAGCCAAGCACAGATGAATGAGCAGTTCTTC. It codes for CASSQAQMNEQFF.

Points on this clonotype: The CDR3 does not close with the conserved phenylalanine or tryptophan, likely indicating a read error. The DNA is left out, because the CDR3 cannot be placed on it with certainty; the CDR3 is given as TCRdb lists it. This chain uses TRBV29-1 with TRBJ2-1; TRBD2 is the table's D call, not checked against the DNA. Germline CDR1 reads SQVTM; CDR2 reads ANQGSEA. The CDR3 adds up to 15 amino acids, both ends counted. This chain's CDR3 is CSVEDRKGAGDEQIL.

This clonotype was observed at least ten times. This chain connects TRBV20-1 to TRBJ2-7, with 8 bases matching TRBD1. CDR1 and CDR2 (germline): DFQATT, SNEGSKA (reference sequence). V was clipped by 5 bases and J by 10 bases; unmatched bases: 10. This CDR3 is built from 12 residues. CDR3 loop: CSAEGQGPLQYF. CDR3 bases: TGCAGTGCTGAAGGACAGGGACCACTCCAGTACTTC.

CDR3 sequence: CASSPADTLYQETQYF. CDR3 sequence (DNA): TGTGCCAGCTCACCAGCTGACACTCTGTACCAAGAGACCCAGTACTTC. This chain uses TRBV18 with TRBJ2-5; D unresolved. V was shortened by 2 bases and J by 0 bases, with 13 bases between the two germline ends. Germline-derived CDR1 and CDR2 are KGHSH and LQKENI. CDR3 length: 16 amino acids.

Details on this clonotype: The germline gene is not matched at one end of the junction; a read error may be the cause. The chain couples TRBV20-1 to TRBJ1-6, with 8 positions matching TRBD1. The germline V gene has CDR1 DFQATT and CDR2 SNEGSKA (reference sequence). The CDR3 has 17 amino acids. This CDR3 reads CSARTTGVVSYNLPLHF. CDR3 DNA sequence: TGCAGTGCTAGAACGACAGGGGTGGTATCCTATAATTTACCCCTCCACTTT.

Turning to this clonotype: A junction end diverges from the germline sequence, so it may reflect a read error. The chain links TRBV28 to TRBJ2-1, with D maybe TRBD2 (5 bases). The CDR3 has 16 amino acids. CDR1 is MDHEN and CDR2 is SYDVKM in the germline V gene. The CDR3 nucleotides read TGTGCCAGCAGTTTCTTACGGACGGGAACCTACAATGAGCAGTTCTTT. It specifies CASSFLRTGTYNEQFF.

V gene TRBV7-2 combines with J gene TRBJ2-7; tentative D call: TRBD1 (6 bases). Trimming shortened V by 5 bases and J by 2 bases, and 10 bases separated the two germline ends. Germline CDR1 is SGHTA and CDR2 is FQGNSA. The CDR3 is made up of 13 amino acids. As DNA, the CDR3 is TGTGCCAGCAGCAAGGACAGAGCCTACGAGCAGTACTTC. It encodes CASSKDRAYEQYF.

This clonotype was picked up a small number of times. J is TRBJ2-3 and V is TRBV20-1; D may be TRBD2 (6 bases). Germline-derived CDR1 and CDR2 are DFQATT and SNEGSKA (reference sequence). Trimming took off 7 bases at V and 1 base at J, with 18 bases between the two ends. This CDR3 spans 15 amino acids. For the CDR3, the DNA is TGCAGTGAGCTAGGTCGGCCTAGCGGCACAGATACGCAGTATTTT. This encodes CSELGRPSGTDTQYF.

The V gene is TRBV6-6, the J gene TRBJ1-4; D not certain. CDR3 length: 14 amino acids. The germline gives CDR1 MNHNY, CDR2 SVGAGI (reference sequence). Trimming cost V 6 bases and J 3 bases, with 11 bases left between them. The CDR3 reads CASSLRTANEKLFF. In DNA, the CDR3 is TGTGCCAGCAGCCTGAGGACCGCTAATGAAAAACTGTTTTTT.

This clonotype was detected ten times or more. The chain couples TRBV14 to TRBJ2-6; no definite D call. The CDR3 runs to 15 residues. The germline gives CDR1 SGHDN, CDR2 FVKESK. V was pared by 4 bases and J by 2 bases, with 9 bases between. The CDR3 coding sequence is TGTGCCAGCAGCCTTTTTCTGGCTGGGGCCAACGTCCTGACTTTC. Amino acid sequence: CASSLFLAGANVLTF.

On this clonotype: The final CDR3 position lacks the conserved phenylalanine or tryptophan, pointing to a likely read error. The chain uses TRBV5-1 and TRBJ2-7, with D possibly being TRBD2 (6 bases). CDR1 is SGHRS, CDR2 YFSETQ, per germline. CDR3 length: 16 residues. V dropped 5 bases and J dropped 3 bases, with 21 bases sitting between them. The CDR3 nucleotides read TGCGCCAGCAGGCTGGCGGGAACGGGCCATTACTACGAGCAGTACTAC. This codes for CASRLAGTGHYYEQYY.

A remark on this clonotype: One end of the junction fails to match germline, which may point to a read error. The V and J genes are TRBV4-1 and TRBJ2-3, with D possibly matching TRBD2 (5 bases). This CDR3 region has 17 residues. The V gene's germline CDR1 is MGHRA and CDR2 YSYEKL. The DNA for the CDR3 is TGCGCCGGCAGTCAAGAAAGCAGGACCGCACTAGGGTATACGCAGTATTTT. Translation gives CAGSQESRTALGYTQYF.

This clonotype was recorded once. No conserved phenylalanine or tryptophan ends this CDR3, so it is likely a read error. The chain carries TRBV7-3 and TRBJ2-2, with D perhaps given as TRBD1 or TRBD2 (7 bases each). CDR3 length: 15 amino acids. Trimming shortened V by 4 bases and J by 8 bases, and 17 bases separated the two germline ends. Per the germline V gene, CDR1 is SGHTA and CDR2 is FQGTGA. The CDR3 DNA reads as TGTGCCAGCAGCTCCCCCAGGGGGGGCACTGGGGAGCTGTTTTAT. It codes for CASSSPRGGTGELFY.

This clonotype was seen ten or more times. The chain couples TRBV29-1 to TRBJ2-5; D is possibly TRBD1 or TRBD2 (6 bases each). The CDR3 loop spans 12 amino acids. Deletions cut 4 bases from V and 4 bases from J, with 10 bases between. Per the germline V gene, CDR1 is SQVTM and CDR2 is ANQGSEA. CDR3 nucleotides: TGCAGCGTTGGGGGGGCCCGAGAGACCCAGTACTTC. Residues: CSVGGARETQYF.